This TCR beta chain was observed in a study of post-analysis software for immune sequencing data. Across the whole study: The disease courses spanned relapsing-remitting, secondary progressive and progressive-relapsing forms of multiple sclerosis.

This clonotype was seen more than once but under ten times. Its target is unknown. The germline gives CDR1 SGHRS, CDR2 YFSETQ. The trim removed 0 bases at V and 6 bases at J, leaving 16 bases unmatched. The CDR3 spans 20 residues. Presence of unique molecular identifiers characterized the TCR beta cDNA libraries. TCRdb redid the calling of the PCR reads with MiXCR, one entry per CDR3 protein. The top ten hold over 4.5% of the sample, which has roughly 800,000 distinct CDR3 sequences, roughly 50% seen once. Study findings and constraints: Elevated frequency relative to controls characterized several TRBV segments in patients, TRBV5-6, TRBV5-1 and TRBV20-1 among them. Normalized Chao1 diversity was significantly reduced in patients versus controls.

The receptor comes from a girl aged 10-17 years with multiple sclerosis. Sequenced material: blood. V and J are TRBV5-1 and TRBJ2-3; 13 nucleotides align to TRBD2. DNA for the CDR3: TGCGCCAGCAGCTTGGTTCCAGGATCCCGACTAGCGGGAGGACATGATACGCAGTATTTT. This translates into CASSLVPGSRLAGGHDTQYF.